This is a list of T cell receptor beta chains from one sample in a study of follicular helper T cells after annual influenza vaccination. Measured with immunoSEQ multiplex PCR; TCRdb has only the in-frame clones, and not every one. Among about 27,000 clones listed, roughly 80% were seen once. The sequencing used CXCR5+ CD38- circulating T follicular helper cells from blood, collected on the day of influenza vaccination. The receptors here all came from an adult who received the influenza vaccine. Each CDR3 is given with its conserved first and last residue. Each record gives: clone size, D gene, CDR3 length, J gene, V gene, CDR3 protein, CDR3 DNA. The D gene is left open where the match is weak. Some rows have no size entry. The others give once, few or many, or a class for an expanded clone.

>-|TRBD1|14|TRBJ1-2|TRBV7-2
CASSGYRGYYGYTF
TGTGCCAGCAGCGGCTACAGGGGGTACTATGGCTACACCTTC
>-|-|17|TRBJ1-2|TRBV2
CASSEFASHTGNYGYTF
TGTGCCAGCAGTGAATTCGCCAGCCATACGGGTAACTATGGCTACACCTTC
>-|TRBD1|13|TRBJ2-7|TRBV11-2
CASSDRGPYEQYF
TGTGCCAGCAGCGACAGGGGTCCCTACGAGCAGTACTTC
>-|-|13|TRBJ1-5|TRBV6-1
CASRPNLNQPQHF
TGTGCCAGCAGACCAAACTTAAATCAGCCCCAGCATTTT
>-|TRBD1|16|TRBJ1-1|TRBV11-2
CASSPTWTGASTEAFF
TGTGCCAGCAGCCCCACTTGGACAGGGGCGAGCACTGAAGCTTTCTTT
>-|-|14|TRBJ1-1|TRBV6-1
CASSDVRAGTEAFF
TGTGCCAGCAGTGATGTCAGGGCAGGCACTGAAGCTTTCTTT
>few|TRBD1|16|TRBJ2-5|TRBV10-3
CAISEGGDRVGKTQYF
TGTGCCATCAGTGAAGGGGGTGACAGGGTGGGCAAGACCCAGTACTTC
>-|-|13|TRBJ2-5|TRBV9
CASSVGLLETQYF
TGTGCCAGCAGCGTAGGGCTTCTAGAGACCCAGTACTTC
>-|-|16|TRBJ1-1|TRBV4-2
CASSQDRGGGATEAFF
TGTGCCAGCAGCCAAGATAGAGGCGGGGGCGCCACTGAAGCTTTCTTT
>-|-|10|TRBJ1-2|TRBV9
CASSGETYTF
TGTGCCAGCAGCGGGGAGACCTACACCTTC